This T cell receptor beta chain was sequenced in a study of T cells in Graves' hyperthyroidism and ophthalmopathy. The germline V gene has CDR1 GTSNPN and CDR2 SVGIG (reference sequence). V gave up 0 bases and J gave up 2 bases, with 8 bases separating them. This CDR3 has 14 amino acids. Active moderate-to-severe ophthalmopathy, Clinical Activity Score at least 3, NOSPECS at least 4, under 3 months' duration. Study conclusions and caveats: Stable hyperthyroidism was separated from ophthalmopathy by a model based on 13 V-J features. Onset of ophthalmopathy came a median 6.5 months after the model predicted it. Blood also held most thyroid clonotypes expanded beyond 0.001.

TCR beta CDR3 region amplification was performed from RNA transcripts. Using the HTBI primer set, a first-round RT-PCR was run on the TCR CDR3. MiXCR, run by TCRdb on the multiplex PCR reads, gives a single entry per CDR3 protein. The sample yields around 600,000 distinct CDR3 sequences, approximately 15% seen once. This clonotype was counted many times. Its antigen is unknown. The chain uses TRBV30 and TRBJ1-5, with D maybe TRBD1 (5 bases). This receptor was taken from a woman aged 45-60 years with Graves' ophthalmopathy. The material sequenced was blood. For the CDR3, the DNA is TGTGCCTGGAGTGTAGGAGGGGGCAATCAGCCCCAGCATTTT. It codes for CAWSVGGGNQPQHF.